This TCR beta chain was documented in a study of T cell responses to AZD1222 COVID-19 vaccine. TCRdb's table, derived via immunoSEQ multiplex PCR, lists solely in-frame clones and lacks some. The sample records under 140,000 clones, just under 95% being singletons. General study findings and limits: Possibly, clonal diversity was underestimated; donors were largely white British and included more females. Nearly half of spike-specific TCRs reportedly target unmutated variant regions.

The CDR3 is 16 residues long. After removal of 5 bases from V and 2 bases from J, the junction contained 9 bases not matched to a gene. Germline V lookup: CDR1 SGHTA, CDR2 FQGNSA. Samples with a second dose at about 4 or about 12 weeks were pooled together. As for this clone: What it recognizes is unknown.

This sequence was found in an adult who received the AZD1222 COVID-19 vaccine. The chain uses TRBV7-2 and TRBJ2-7, with 10 bases fitting TRBD2. Source: peripheral blood, taken 28 days after the second AZD1222 dose. The CDR3 DNA reads as TGTGCCAGCAGCCTCATAGCGGGGGGAGCCGCCTACGAGCAGTACTTC. Protein product: CASSLIAGGAAYEQYF.